This record concerns one T cell receptor beta chain sequence. The data are from a study of T cell changes during pregnancy in multiple sclerosis. The protocol was immunoSEQ multiplex PCR, while the TCRdb copy is restricted to in-frame clones and leaves out a portion. Counted here are approximately 90,000 clones, less than 95% occurring once; the ten biggest clones make up under 0.95%. The CDR3 consists of 15 residues. Germline V gene sequence: CDR1 KGHSH, CDR2 LQKENI. V gave up 4 bases and J gave up 8 bases, with 17 bases separating them. This chain links TRBV18 with TRBJ2-2; no clear D. This clonotype originated in a female donor with multiple sclerosis, enrolled in a pregnancy study. The sequences come from peripheral blood, collected before pregnancy. CDR3 amino acids: CASSHAVSIIGELFF. In nucleotides, the CDR3 is TGTGCCAGCTCACACGCGGTTAGCATCATAGGGGAGCTGTTTTTT.